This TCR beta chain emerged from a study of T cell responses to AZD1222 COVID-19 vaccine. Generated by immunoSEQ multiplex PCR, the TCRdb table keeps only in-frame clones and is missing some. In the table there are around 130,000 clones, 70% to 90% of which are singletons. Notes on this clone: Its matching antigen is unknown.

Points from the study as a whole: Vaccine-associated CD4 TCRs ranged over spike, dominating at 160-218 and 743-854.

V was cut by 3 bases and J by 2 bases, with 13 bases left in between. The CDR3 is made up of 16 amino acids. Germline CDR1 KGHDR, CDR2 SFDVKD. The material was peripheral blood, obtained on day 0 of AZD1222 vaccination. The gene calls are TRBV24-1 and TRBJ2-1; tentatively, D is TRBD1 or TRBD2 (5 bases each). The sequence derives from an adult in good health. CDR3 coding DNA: TGTGCCACCAGTGATACTGGGACGGTCGCCTACAATGAGCAGTTCTTC. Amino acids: CATSDTGTVAYNEQFF.